A single sample is the source of the 28 T cell receptor beta chains below, sequenced in a study of cytomegalovirus exposure and HLA in healthy donors. Primers for the PCR totalled 60 Vbeta and 13 Jbeta. Repertoires were generated with immunoSEQ multiplex PCR, while TCRdb's copy carries only in-frame clones and drops some. Of around 130,000 clones in the sample, 83% were seen once. Sequencing was carried out using PBMCs. The receptor source for this set is a girl aged 2 to 9 in good health and CMV-seronegative.

The chain employs TRBV4-2 and TRBJ2-2, with 9 bases aligning to TRBD2. J lost 4 bases, V lost 9 bases, and 12 bases had no gene match. This CDR3 region has 16 residues. Germline CDR1 and CDR2: LGHNA and YNFKEQ. The CDR3 bases are TGTGCCAGTTCATTGGCTAGCGGGGTTCGCACCGGGGAGCTGTTTTTT. It translates to CASSLASGVRTGELFF.

The V call is TRBV6-1, the J call TRBJ1-5; 7 bases map to TRBD1. Germline loops: CDR1 MNHNS, CDR2 SASEGT. V lost 4 bases and J lost 3; bases outside the gene matches: 6. The CDR3 runs 15 residues. The CDR3 region is CASSAPTGFNQPQHF. The CDR3 DNA reads as TGTGCCAGCAGTGCCCCGACAGGGTTCAATCAGCCCCAGCATTTT.

The V gene is TRBV15, the J gene TRBJ1-4; tentatively, D is TRBD1 (5 bases). Germline V lookup: CDR1 LNHNV, CDR2 YYDKDF (reference sequence). V lost 3 bases and J lost 6, with 11 bases in between. The CDR3 loop spans 14 amino acids. CDR3 DNA: TGTGCCACCAGCAGGGGGCTAGGAGATGAAAAACTGTTTTTT. It codes for CATSRGLGDEKLFF.

The J gene is TRBJ1-5, the V gene TRBV19, with 7 bases that match TRBD1. Germline CDR1 is LNHDA and CDR2 is SQIVND (reference sequence). The CDR3 spans 14 residues. V lost 5 bases, J lost 6 bases, and 7 bases stayed unmatched. CDR3 region: CASSPTGYGQPQHF. The CDR3 DNA follows: TGTGCCAGTAGTCCGACAGGGTATGGTCAGCCCCAGCATTTT.

The V call is TRBV19, the J call TRBJ2-7, with 10 bases lining up with TRBD1. The V and J ends lost 5 bases and 2 bases, in that order; junction bases with no gene match: 3. Germline CDR1 LNHDA, CDR2 SQIVND (reference sequence). The CDR3 contains 14 residues. For the CDR3, the DNA is TGTGCCAGTAGTTCCGGACAGGGGGCCTACGAGCAGTACTTC. Translating gives CASSSGQGAYEQYF.

This sequence joins TRBV4-2 and TRBJ1-2; the D gene is possibly TRBD1 (5 bases). The germline V gene has CDR1 LGHNA and CDR2 YNFKEQ. V was cut by 1 base and J by 8 bases, with 20 bases left in between. The CDR3 runs 16 residues. This CDR3 reads CASSQAYSTVAKGYTF. The CDR3, as DNA: TGTGCCAGCAGCCAAGCTTACTCGACAGTCGCGAAGGGCTACACCTTC.

This clone was seen only once. V is TRBV2 and J is TRBJ1-6, with a tentative D call TRBD1 (6 bases). The CDR3 length is 17 residues. Germline values: CDR1 SNHLY, CDR2 FYNNEI. V lost 2 bases and J lost 10, with 21 bases in between. As DNA, the CDR3 is TGTGCCAGCAGTGAAAGAGGTTTGGGCAGGGGAAGGTCACCCCTCCACTTT. Protein: CASSERGLGRGRSPLHF.

This clone was observed once. V and J are TRBV25-1 and TRBJ2-7; weak D call: TRBD1 (6 bases). CDR3 size: 16 residues. Germline V lookup: CDR1 MGHDK, CDR2 SYGVNS. The ends were cut back, 4 bases at V and 5 bases at J, with 21 bases in the middle. Written as DNA, the CDR3 is TGTGCCAGCAGTGGCAACCAGGGGCATAGAGTCGACGAGCAGTACTTC. Protein product: CASSGNQGHRVDEQYF.

The chain is built from TRBV6-4 and TRBJ2-2, with D perhaps TRBD2 (5 bases). Between the trimmed V and J ends, which lost 4 bases and 0 bases, there was a span of 6 bases. CDR1 MRHNA and CDR2 SNTAGT come from the germline V gene. This CDR3 has 14 amino acids. Here the CDR3 reads CASSVRANTGELFF. For the CDR3, the DNA is TGTGCCAGCAGTGTGCGGGCGAACACCGGGGAGCTGTTTTTT.

This clone was found a few times. The chain is built from TRBV7-3 and TRBJ1-4; TRBD1 is a possible D gene (6 bases). The CDR3 length is 14 residues. Germline V gene data show CDR1 as SGHTA and CDR2 as FQGTGA. Trimming removed 7 bases from V and 0 bases from J, with 9 bases in between. CDR3 residues: CASIEGATNEKLFF. CDR3 DNA sequence: TGTGCCAGCATAGAGGGGGCAACTAATGAAAAACTGTTTTTT. The full variable domain, rest sourced from reference TRBV7-3 and TRBJ1-4, is GAGVSQTPSNKVTEKGKYVELRCDPISGHTALYWYRQSLGQGPEFLIYFQGTGAADDSGLPNDRFFAVRPEGSVSTLKIQRTERGDSAVYLCASIEGATNEKLFFGSGTQLSVL.

This chain links TRBV19 with TRBJ1-5; D call uncertain. This CDR3 contains 14 residues. Germline CDR1 is LNHDA and CDR2 is SQIVND (reference sequence). Trimming took 6 bases from V and 0 from J, leaving 9 bases between them. The CDR3, as DNA: TGTGCCAGTAGATGGCGGTTTAGCAATCAGCCCCAGCATTTT. Amino acids: CASRWRFSNQPQHF.

The rearrangement uses TRBV2 and TRBJ2-5, with 7 positions matching TRBD2. The closer fit of TRBJ2-7 to the DNA end suggests the J call may be wrong. Germline CDR1 SNHLY, CDR2 FYNNEI. This CDR3 spans 14 amino acids. CDR3 in DNA: TGTGCCAGCAGCAAGCGGGGCCAATCCTACGAGCAGTACTTC. It codes for CASSKRGQSYEQYF.

Note on this clone: Other DNA sequences in the same sample also yield this CDR3. The chain has TRBV5-6 and TRBJ1-1, with unresolved D. CDR1 is SGHDT and CDR2 is YYEEEE in the germline V gene. This CDR3 is built from 14 residues. V shed 0 bases and J shed 1 base, with 7 bases lying between them. The CDR3 reads CASSLAGRNTEAFF. The CDR3 DNA sequence: TGTGCCAGCAGCTTGGCTGGGAGGAACACTGAAGCTTTCTTT.

The J gene is TRBJ1-5, the V gene TRBV30; 7 bases map to TRBD1. The CDR3 is 14 residues long. With V trimmed by 0 bases and J by 4 bases, 3 bases remained unmatched. The germline V gene encodes CDR1 GTSNPN and CDR2 SVGIG (reference sequence). DNA of the CDR3: TGTGCCTGGAGTGTACACAGGGGAAATCAGCCCCAGCATTTT. Protein sequence: CAWSVHRGNQPQHF.

The chain has TRBV18 and TRBJ1-2, with D maybe TRBD1 (6 bases). V lost 3 bases and J lost 6, with 14 bases in between. The CDR3 sequence is 14 residues long. Germline V gene lookup returns CDR1 KGHSH and CDR2 LQKENI. For the CDR3, the DNA is TGTGCCAGCTCACCTGAGGGGGGGCCGGATGGCTACACCTTC. It codes for CASSPEGGPDGYTF.

The chain carries TRBV7-8 and TRBJ1-3; the D is unclear. The CDR3 contains 15 residues. CDR1 is SGHVS and CDR2 is FQNEAQ in the germline V gene. Between the trimmed V and J ends, which lost 1 base and 0 bases, there was a span of 7 bases. CDR3 in amino acids: CASSLVTASGNTIYF. CDR3 nucleotide sequence: TGTGCCAGCAGCTTAGTAACAGCCTCTGGAAACACCATATATTTT.

The chain is built from TRBV5-1 and TRBJ1-5; the D is unclear. In germline, CDR1 is SGHRS, CDR2 YFSETQ. The CDR3 is 13 amino acids. Trimming cost V 5 bases and J 1 base, with 7 bases left between them. The CDR3 nucleotides are TGCGCCAGCAGAGAGGGCAGCAATCAGCCCCAGCATTTT. Translated: CASREGSNQPQHF.

The V gene is TRBV6-5, the J gene TRBJ2-7; weak D call: TRBD2 (5 bases). The germline V gene encodes CDR1 MNHEY and CDR2 SVGAGI. There are 14 residues in the CDR3. V lost 4 bases to trimming and J lost 2 bases, with 12 bases between them. CDR3 sequence (DNA): TGTGCCAGCAGTTTCGGACTGGGCACCTACGAGCAGTACTTC. This gives the protein CASSFGLGTYEQYF.

The V gene is TRBV7-9, the J gene TRBJ1-6; 8 bases agree with TRBD1. J was trimmed by 5 bases and V by 5 bases; bases with no gene match: 5. Germline values: CDR1 SEHNR, CDR2 FQNEAQ (reference sequence). The CDR3 is 15 residues long. Here the CDR3 DNA reads TGTGCCAGCAGCGGGCAGGGACAGGATAATTCACCCCTCCACTTT. Translating it yields CASSGQGQDNSPLHF.

The V and J genes are TRBV7-2 and TRBJ2-3; D gene unclear. The CDR3 length is 13 residues. Germline values: CDR1 SGHTA, CDR2 FQGNSA. Deletions cut 2 bases from V and 4 bases from J, with 7 bases between. The CDR3, as DNA: TGTGCCAGCAGCTTAAGACAATCAGATACGCAGTATTTT. Residues: CASSLRQSDTQYF. The whole variable domain, remainder taken from reference TRBV7-2 and TRBJ2-3, is GAGVSQSPSNKVTEKGKDVELRCDPISGHTALYWYRQSLGQGLEFLIYFQGNSAPDKSGLPSDRFSAERTGGSVSTLTIQRTQQEDSAVYLCASSLRQSDTQYFGPGTRLTVL.

The chain is built from TRBV5-4 and TRBJ2-3; maybe TRBD2 (6 bases). With 10 bases removed from V and 0 bases from J, the gap between germline ends came to 15 bases. This CDR3 contains 14 residues. Germline loops: CDR1 SGHNT, CDR2 YYREEE (reference sequence). In DNA form, the CDR3 reads TGTGCCTGGGGGGACTCTCCTAGCACAGATACGCAGTATTTT. This translates into CAWGDSPSTDTQYF.

The chain couples TRBV27 to TRBJ2-7, with a possible D match to TRBD2 (5 bases). This CDR3 is 14 amino acids long. V lost 5 bases and J lost 8, with 19 bases in between. Germline CDR1 reads MNHEY; CDR2 reads SMNVEV (reference sequence). CDR3 sequence (DNA): TGTGCCAGCAGTCTTACACTTGCAGCGGTCAAGCAGTACTTC. It yields the protein CASSLTLAAVKQYF.

The rearrangement links TRBV28 to TRBJ2-3; TRBD1 matches 11 bases. The V segment lost 4 bases and the J segment 2 bases; nucleotides outside the gene matches: 5. The CDR3 runs 16 residues. Germline V CDR1 and CDR2: MDHEN, SYDVKM. CDR3 DNA sequence: TGTGCCAGCAGTTCCTTGGACAGGGGGCTCACAGATACGCAGTATTTT. Amino acid sequence: CASSSLDRGLTDTQYF. The variable domain in full, with the rest retrieved from reference TRBV28 and TRBJ2-3, is DVKVTQSSRYLVKRTGEKVFLECVQDMDHENMFWYRQDPGLGLRLIYFSYDVKMKEKGDIPEGYSVSREKKERFSLILESASTNQTSMYLCASSSLDRGLTDTQYFGPGTRLTVL.

In its sample, this clone was seen once. The chain couples TRBV2 to TRBJ2-1; D unclear. The CDR3 has 13 residues. Germline V gene sequence: CDR1 SNHLY, CDR2 FYNNEI. With 4 bases removed from V and 5 bases from J, the gap between germline ends came to 9 bases. CDR3 region: CASSGLPHNEQFF. The CDR3 nucleotides are TGTGCCAGCAGTGGTCTACCCCACAATGAGCAGTTCTTC.

The chain uses TRBV7-2 and TRBJ2-7, with a possible D match to TRBD2 (6 bases). V lost 5 bases, J lost 0 bases, and 17 bases lay in between. CDR3 length: 16 residues. Germline assignment: CDR1 SGHTA and CDR2 FQGNSA. The CDR3 nucleotides are TGTGCCAGCAGCCCATCCGGGGGTCCGAGCTCCTACGAGCAGTACTTC. Its protein product is CASSPSGGPSSYEQYF.

The V and J genes are TRBV6-1 and TRBJ2-7; D ambiguous. Germline CDR1 is MNHNS and CDR2 is SASEGT. The germline V and J ends were trimmed by 6 bases and 3 bases, with 9 bases remaining between them. This CDR3 has 12 residues. Here the CDR3 reads CASRQTYYEQYF. The DNA for the CDR3 is TGTGCCAGCAGACAGACATACTACGAGCAGTACTTC.

This rearrangement joins TRBV15 to TRBJ2-2; TRBD2 is a possible D gene (7 bases). Germline CDR1 LNHNV, CDR2 YYDKDF (reference sequence). V was pared by 4 bases and J by 2 bases, with 11 bases between. This CDR3 region has 15 residues. CDR3 bases: TGTGCCACCAGCAAAACGGGGGGCAACACCGGGGAGCTGTTTTTT. Translation: CATSKTGGNTGELFF.

The V call is TRBV30, the J call TRBJ1-2; TRBD1 matches at 7 bases. The CDR3 covers 14 residues. J gave up 7 bases and V 2 bases, and 10 bases lay outside the gene matches. Per the germline V gene, CDR1 is GTSNPN and CDR2 is SVGIG (reference sequence). The CDR3 sequence: CAWSRYRGGIGYTF. In DNA form, the CDR3 reads TGTGCCTGGAGTAGGTACAGGGGAGGCATTGGCTACACCTTC.